Included here is one T cell receptor (beta chain) sequence, with context. What it binds is unknown. The sample comes from a study of T cell responses to AZD1222 COVID-19 vaccine. General observations from the study: Clonal diversity may have been underestimated, and the donors were mostly white British, with more females than males. The repertoires were collected only after the peak T cell response. Just a handful of people given AZD1222 tested seropositive at baseline.

TCRdb's table, derived via immunoSEQ multiplex PCR, lists solely in-frame clones and lacks some. Altogether around 140,000 clones are present, roughly 92% being singletons, with the ten largest covering 1.7%. The source of this sequence is an adult in good health. The sample consisted of peripheral blood, taken on day 0 of AZD1222 vaccination.

The CDR3 coding sequence is TGTGCCAGCAGCTTTTACCCGGGACAGCACACAGATACGCAGTATTTT. Translation gives CASSFYPGQHTDTQYF. This rearrangement joins TRBV7-6 to TRBJ2-3, with 7 bases fitting TRBD1. The trim removed 3 bases at V and 2 bases at J, leaving 8 bases unmatched. Germline V lookup: CDR1 SGHVS, CDR2 FNYEAQ. The CDR3 extends over 16 amino acids. The full variable domain, with the rest looked up from reference TRBV7-6 and TRBJ2-3, is GAGVSQSPRYKVTKRGQDVALRCDPISGHVSLYWYRQALGQGPEFLTYFNYEAQQDKSGLPNDRFSAERPEGSISTLTIQRTEQRDSAMYRCASSFYPGQHTDTQYFGPGTRLTVL.